The next 9 T cell receptor beta chains were all read from a single sample in a study of T-cell memory formation after mild COVID-19. TCRdb redid the calling of the 5' RACE reads with MiXCR, one entry per CDR3 protein. The table lists over 400,000 distinct CDR3 sequences, about 22% of them singletons. Source material: PBMCs or a T cell subset sorted from them (not recorded which). These receptors came from an adult woman who had mild COVID-19 (a few samples of this study predate the infection). Cell type and time point are not known.

This clonotype has a handful of counts. The V call is TRBV11-2, the J call TRBJ1-6; TRBD1 is a possible D gene (6 bases). The CDR3 totals 17 residues. Trimming shortened V by 1 base and J by 4 bases, and 14 bases separated the two germline ends. Germline CDR1 reads SGHAT; CDR2 reads FQNNGV. CDR3 sequence (DNA): TGTGCCAGCAGCTTAGTGGCCGGGGGCTCTTATAATTCACCCCTCCACTTT. Translation: CASSLVAGGSYNSPLHF. Using reference TRBV11-2 and TRBJ1-6 for the parts outside the CDR3, the full variable domain is EAGVAQSPRYKIIEKRQSVAFWCNPISGHATLYWYQQILGQGPKLLIQFQNNGVVDDSQLPKDRFSAERLKGVDSTLKIQPAKLEDSAVYLCASSLVAGGSYNSPLHFGNGTRLTVT.

J is TRBJ2-7 and V is TRBV7-2; D gene unclear. Between the trimmed V and J ends, which lost 2 bases and 3 bases, there was a span of 8 bases. CDR1 and CDR2 from the germline V gene are SGHTA and FQGNSA. The length of the CDR3 is 13 residues. CDR3 sequence: CASSLKADYEQYF. The CDR3 DNA reads as TGTGCCAGCAGCTTAAAGGCAGACTACGAGCAGTACTTC.

This clonotype occurred many times. The chain has TRBV4-2 and TRBJ2-3; no clear D gene. Trimming stripped 0 bases from V and 2 bases from J, with 9 bases between. The CDR3 is 15 residues long. CDR1 LGHNA and CDR2 YNFKEQ come from the germline V gene. The CDR3 DNA reads TGTGCCAGCAGCCAAGATTCTGGAACCACAGATACGCAGTATTTT. Translated, it gives CASSQDSGTTDTQYF.

This clonotype was recorded a few times. V gene TRBV6-5 combines with J gene TRBJ2-5; D is unclear. Germline V gene lookup returns CDR1 MNHEY and CDR2 SVGAGI. The CDR3 extends over 12 amino acids. V gave up 0 bases and J gave up 10 bases, with 9 bases separating them. In nucleotides, the CDR3 is TGTGCCAGCAGTTACTCGTCGGGTTACCAGTACTTC. As protein: CASSYSSGYQYF.

This clonotype was seen ten or more times. The chain couples TRBV29-1 to TRBJ1-2, with 9 nucleotides matching TRBD1. CDR1 is SQVTM and CDR2 is ANQGSEA in the germline V gene. V lost 7 bases, J lost 3 bases, and 12 bases stayed unmatched. The CDR3 totals 15 residues. The CDR3 region has the DNA TGCAGCGCCGGGGGACAGGGTAGCTTGGACTATGGCTACACCTTC. Protein sequence: CSAGGQGSLDYGYTF.

This chain uses TRBV29-1 with TRBJ2-3; 8 nucleotides line up with TRBD1. CDR1 and CDR2 from the germline V gene are SQVTM and ANQGSEA. V lost 7 bases and J lost 1; bases outside the gene matches: 10. The CDR3 consists of 15 residues. DNA for the CDR3: TGCAGCGGATGTAAACCGGGACAGGGCACAGATACGCAGTATTTT. Translating it yields CSGCKPGQGTDTQYF.

The chain employs TRBV4-1 and TRBJ2-1, with 10 bases identical to TRBD2. CDR3 length equals 17 residues. Germline V CDR1 and CDR2: MGHRA, YSYEKL. J lost 0 bases, V lost 4 bases, and 6 bases had no gene match. The CDR3 reads CASSRLLAGSSYNEQFF. The CDR3 DNA is TGCGCCAGCAGCCGCCTACTAGCGGGGAGCTCCTACAATGAGCAGTTCTTC.

This clonotype has only a few counts. The chain combines TRBV3-1 with TRBJ1-2; D call uncertain. Germline V lookup: CDR1 LGHDT, CDR2 YNNKEL (reference sequence). The length of the CDR3 is 15 residues. V was clipped by 8 bases and J by 2 bases, with 18 bases between them. This CDR3 is CASLDTGRTNYGYTF. CDR3 bases: TGTGCCAGCCTAGATACCGGGAGAACGAACTATGGCTACACCTTC.

This clonotype was seen a handful of times. The chain joins TRBV20-1 to TRBJ2-5; TRBD2 might be the D (6 bases). Per germline, CDR1 DFQATT and CDR2 SNEGSKA (reference sequence). This CDR3 comprises 17 residues. The V and J ends lost 2 bases and 5 bases respectively, with 24 bases between them. CDR3: CSARYAPGGLPWETQYF. The CDR3 DNA reads as TGCAGTGCTAGATACGCCCCCGGGGGACTTCCGTGGGAGACCCAGTACTTC.